These 8 T cell receptor beta chains were sequenced from one sample in a study of T cell responses to AZD1222 COVID-19 vaccine. Assay: immunoSEQ multiplex PCR; the TCRdb copy retains only in-frame clones and omits some. The top ten clones hold about two fifths of a sample with 100,000 or so clones, roughly nine tenths of them seen once. Material: peripheral blood, obtained 28 days after the second AZD1222 dose. The source of these receptors is an adult who received the AZD1222 COVID-19 vaccine.

The rearrangement uses TRBV19 and TRBJ2-3; no reliable D call. CDR3 length equals 13 residues. Germline CDR1 reads LNHDA; CDR2 reads SQIVND (reference sequence). V lost 4 bases to trimming and J lost 0 bases, with 5 bases between them. CDR3 loop: CASSTVSTDTQYF. DNA of the CDR3: TGTGCCAGTAGTACGGTCAGCACAGATACGCAGTATTTT. The full variable domain, completed using reference TRBV19 and TRBJ2-3, is DGGITQSPKYLFRKEGQNVTLSCEQNLNHDAMYWYRQDPGQGLRLIYYSQIVNDFQKGDIAEGYSVSREKKESFPLTVTSAQKNPTAFYLCASSTVSTDTQYFGPGTRLTVL.

The chain joins TRBV5-4 to TRBJ2-2, with a weak D call TRBD2 (6 bases). V lost 4 bases, J lost 1 base, and 14 bases lay in between. Germline V gene lookup returns CDR1 SGHNT and CDR2 YYREEE (reference sequence). This CDR3 has 16 amino acids. The CDR3 DNA follows: TGTGCCAGCAGCCCGGATGGCGGGATGAACACCGGGGAGCTGTTTTTT. Translated, it gives CASSPDGGMNTGELFF.

The chain uses TRBV5-8 and TRBJ2-3; 7 bases are shared with TRBD2. This CDR3 has 16 amino acids. CDR1 is SGHTS, CDR2 YDEGEE, per germline. The junction had 10 bases not matched to a gene; V was cut back by 5 bases and J by 1 base. In nucleotides, the CDR3 is TGTGCCAGCAGACTAACTTGGGACTACCGCACAGATACGCAGTATTTT. Protein product: CASRLTWDYRTDTQYF.

This chain uses TRBV10-1 with TRBJ2-3; 12 positions agree with TRBD2. Losses at the gene ends were 4 bases for V and 6 bases for J; bases not matched to a gene: 5. This CDR3 is 15 amino acids long. Germline CDR1 WNHNN, CDR2 SYGVQD (reference sequence). DNA of the CDR3: TGCGCCAGCAGTGCTCTAGCGGGAGGGCGTGATACGCAGTATTTT. Encoded protein: CASSALAGGRDTQYF.

This clone was found once. The V gene is TRBV2, the J gene TRBJ1-3; D might be TRBD1 (5 bases). Germline-derived CDR1 and CDR2 are SNHLY and FYNNEI. V lost 6 bases and J 0 bases, leaving 9 bases between the germline ends. The CDR3 loop spans 14 amino acids. This CDR3 is CASRFQGSGNTIYF. In DNA form, the CDR3 reads TGTGCCAGCAGGTTCCAGGGCTCTGGAAACACCATATATTTT.

The chain links TRBV4-2 to TRBJ1-2; no clear D. The CDR3 runs to 15 residues. V lost 0 bases and J 8 bases, leaving 16 bases between the germline ends. In germline, CDR1 is LGHNA, CDR2 YNFKEQ. The CDR3 nucleotides are TGTGCCAGCAGCCAAGATCGATCGGGGTTGGGAGGCTACACCTTC. It specifies CASSQDRSGLGGYTF.

The chain is built from TRBV3-1 (or the pseudogene TRBV3-2) and TRBJ2-7, with 7 nucleotides matching TRBD2. The CDR3 has 16 residues. With 1 base clipped from V and 3 bases from J, the junction kept 9 bases outside the gene matches. Per germline, CDR1 LGHDT and CDR2 YNNKEL (reference sequence). The CDR3 coding sequence is TGTGCCAGCAGCCAAGGAGCGGGGCGGGTGATCTACGAGCAGTACTTC. It specifies CASSQGAGRVIYEQYF.

The rearrangement joins TRBV2 to TRBJ2-4, with 9 bases lining up with TRBD2. The germline CDR1 and CDR2 sequences are SNHLY and FYNNEI. J lost 4 bases, V lost 2 bases, and 12 bases had no gene match. The CDR3 loop spans 18 amino acids. The DNA for the CDR3 is TGTGCCAGCAGTGAACTTCGGCTAGCGGGAAGGTTGAAAAACATTCAGTACTTC. Encoded protein: CASSELRLAGRLKNIQYF.